Each of the 17 T cell receptor beta chains below was sequenced from the same sample in a study of T cell responses to AZD1222 COVID-19 vaccine. Generated by immunoSEQ multiplex PCR, the TCRdb table keeps only in-frame clones and is missing some. The sample holds around 67,000 clones; approximately 80% are singletons and the top ten take about 20%. Sequenced here: peripheral blood, sampled on day 0 of AZD1222 vaccination. The origin of the receptors is an adult in good health.

The chain couples TRBV6-5 to TRBJ1-4, with a weak D call TRBD1 (5 bases). Between the trimmed V and J ends, which lost 8 bases and 1 base, there was a span of 14 bases. Germline CDR1 and CDR2: MNHEY and SVGAGI. The CDR3 is 15 amino acids. The CDR3 reads CASLSRGVTNEKLFF. The CDR3 bases are TGTGCCAGCCTTTCAAGGGGCGTAACTAATGAAAAACTGTTTTTT.

The chain is built from TRBV3-1 (or the pseudogene TRBV3-2) and TRBJ1-2; TRBD1 is a possible D gene (6 bases). V was pared by 4 bases and J by 4 bases, with 7 bases between. The CDR3 runs 12 residues. Per the germline V gene, CDR1 is LGHDT and CDR2 is YNNKEL (reference sequence). CDR3 region: CASSPDSYGYTF. CDR3 coding DNA: TGTGCCAGCAGCCCGGACAGCTATGGCTACACCTTC.

J is TRBJ2-2 and V is TRBV12-3 or TRBV12-4; D possibly uses TRBD1 or TRBD2 (6 bases each). This CDR3 has 13 residues. The ends were cut back, 6 bases at V and 5 bases at J, with 10 bases in the middle. CDR3 loop: CASSQGGTGELFF. CDR3 nucleotides: TGTGCCAGCAGCCAAGGGGGGACCGGGGAGCTGTTTTTT.

This clone was detected only once. This chain uses TRBV29-1 with TRBJ1-1; possible D gene TRBD1, 5 bases. Looked up from germline, CDR1 is SQVTM and CDR2 is ANQGSEA. The germline V and J ends were trimmed by 5 bases and 0 bases, with 10 bases remaining between them. This CDR3 is 13 amino acids long. CDR3 protein: CSVLRQMNTEAFF. The CDR3 DNA reads as TGCAGCGTTCTGAGACAGATGAACACTGAAGCTTTCTTT.

This clone was observed a single time. This sequence joins TRBV2 and TRBJ1-1; possible D gene TRBD1, 6 bases. V was pared by 6 bases and J by 2 bases, with 10 bases between. The germline V gene has CDR1 SNHLY and CDR2 FYNNEI. The CDR3 runs 13 residues. CDR3 sequence reads: CASRTGGNTEAFF. The CDR3 DNA reads as TGTGCCAGCAGGACAGGAGGAAACACTGAAGCTTTCTTT.

The genes are TRBV27 and TRBJ2-5; weak D call: TRBD1 (6 bases). Germline lookup yields CDR1 MNHEY and CDR2 SMNVEV (reference sequence). Trimming cost V 0 bases and J 6 bases, with 14 bases left between them. This CDR3 has 15 residues. The CDR3 DNA sequence: TGTGCCAGCAGTTTATCACAGGCAGGGGCGCAGACCCAGTACTTC. Its translation is CASSLSQAGAQTQYF.

The DNA for the CDR3 is TGTGCCAGCAGTGGGGAGGGGGTTGAAGCTTTCTTT. Protein product: CASSGEGVEAFF. The V call is TRBV25-1, the J call TRBJ1-1, with a weak D call TRBD1 (6 bases). CDR1 and CDR2 (germline): MGHDK, SYGVNS. The CDR3 is 12 amino acids. V gave up 4 bases and J gave up 7 bases, with 10 bases separating them.

This clone appeared a few times. The CDR3 carries no conserved terminal phenylalanine or tryptophan, so it likely arises from a read error. It is unclear where the CDR3 begins or ends on the DNA, so no DNA is shown, and the CDR3 is as TCRdb lists it. The J gene is TRBJ2-3, the V gene TRBV6-5. Germline CDR1 reads MNHEY; CDR2 reads SVGAGI. Termini included, the CDR3 measures 12 amino acids. This CDR3 is CASSYSPLRKGL.

The chain links TRBV6-6 to TRBJ2-1; D possibly corresponds to TRBD2 (6 bases). CDR1 is MNHNY, CDR2 SVGAGI, per germline (reference sequence). The CDR3 spans 14 residues. Trimming left V 5 bases short and J 9 bases short, with 17 bases between. The CDR3 spells CASSAGTYGTEQFF. The CDR3 nucleotides are TGTGCCAGCAGTGCCGGGACTTACGGGACTGAGCAGTTCTTC.

The rearrangement links TRBV5-1 to TRBJ2-3; D ambiguous. Deletions cut 1 base from V and 0 bases from J, with 9 bases between. This CDR3 contains 15 residues. Per germline, CDR1 SGHRS and CDR2 YFSETQ. The CDR3 DNA is TGCGCCAGCAGCTTGATCGGCGTTAGCACAGATACGCAGTATTTT. Amino acid sequence: CASSLIGVSTDTQYF.

The CDR3 DNA is TGTGCCAGCAAGCCGGATTATAGCAATCAGCCCCAGCATTTT. This sequence encodes CASKPDYSNQPQHF. The chain employs TRBV6-5 and TRBJ1-5; D is uncertain. V gave up 7 bases and J gave up 0 bases, with 10 bases separating them. The CDR3 is 14 amino acids. Germline CDR1 is MNHEY and CDR2 is SVGAGI.

The genes are TRBV5-5 and TRBJ1-1; D ambiguous. This CDR3 comprises 18 residues. Germline CDR1 and CDR2: SGHKS and YYEKEE (reference sequence). The V end lost 0 bases, the J end lost 0 bases, and 18 bases lay between the germline ends. This CDR3 is CASSLGGWRREVNTEAFF. CDR3 DNA: TGTGCCAGCAGCTTGGGGGGTTGGCGTCGAGAGGTGAACACTGAAGCTTTCTTT.

The chain uses TRBV6-5 and TRBJ1-3; D remains unclear. V shed 7 bases and J shed 2 bases, with 9 bases lying between them. The CDR3 is 13 residues long. Germline CDR1 reads MNHEY; CDR2 reads SVGAGI. The CDR3 region is CASKASPGNTIYF. CDR3 DNA: TGTGCCAGCAAAGCGTCTCCTGGAAACACCATATATTTT.

The genes are TRBV19 and TRBJ1-3, with 10 positions matching TRBD1. The V and J ends lost 6 bases and 0 bases, in that order; junction bases with no gene match: 5. The CDR3 is 16 amino acids. Germline CDR1 and CDR2: LNHDA and SQIVND (reference sequence). The CDR3 nucleotides are TGTGCCAGTAGGACAGGGGGCCAATTCTCTGGAAACACCATATATTTT. Encoded protein: CASRTGGQFSGNTIYF.

This chain uses TRBV18 with TRBJ2-3, with TRBD1 as a possible D gene (6 bases). Trimming shortened V by 3 bases and J by 2 bases, and 9 bases separated the two germline ends. CDR1 and CDR2 from the germline V gene are KGHSH and LQKENI. The CDR3 spans 14 residues. The CDR3 DNA reads TGTGCCAGCTCACCGACAGGACACACAGATACGCAGTATTTT. Encoded protein: CASSPTGHTDTQYF.

The chain uses TRBV3-1 (or the pseudogene TRBV3-2) and TRBJ2-2; D gene uncertain. The V gene lost 6 bases and the J gene lost 0 bases, with 8 bases spanning the gap. This CDR3 contains 14 residues. Germline V lookup: CDR1 LGHDT, CDR2 YNNKEL (reference sequence). This CDR3 reads CASSGRSNTGELFF. The CDR3 nucleotides read TGTGCCAGCAGTGGCCGCTCGAACACCGGGGAGCTGTTTTTT.

This rearrangement joins TRBV27 to TRBJ1-5; D perhaps matches TRBD1 (6 bases). The CDR3 is 18 amino acids. In germline, CDR1 is MNHEY, CDR2 SMNVEV (reference sequence). The ends were cut back, 1 base at V and 2 bases at J, with 18 bases in the middle. This chain's CDR3 is CASSLWGLTEKGNQPQHF. In nucleotides, the CDR3 is TGTGCCAGCAGTTTATGGGGGCTGACGGAGAAAGGCAATCAGCCCCAGCATTTT.